The clone carrying this T cell receptor beta chain was seen repeatedly, ten times or more. The V gene lost 3 bases and the J gene lost 1 base, with 12 bases spanning the gap. The germline CDR1 and CDR2 sequences are KGHSH and LQKENI. This CDR3 has 16 amino acids. Amplified material comprised TCR beta CDR3 regions derived from RNA transcripts. An opening RT-PCR round employed HTBI primers and preceded a second-round multiplex PCR. MiXCR, applied by TCRdb to the multiplex PCR reads, yields one record per CDR3 protein. The sample lists just over 600,000 distinct CDR3 sequences; around a fifth were seen once. The sample comes from a study of Graves' ophthalmopathy and Graves' hyperthyroidism. Stable hyperthyroidism meant no ophthalmopathy within 18 months of follow-up. Certain patients, namely those with other autoimmune diseases, uncontrolled infections, pregnancy or lactation, were excluded.

The chain has TRBV18 and TRBJ2-2, with D perhaps TRBD1 or TRBD2 (5 bases each). Specimen: peripheral blood. The sequence was collected from a woman aged 18-30 years with stable Graves' hyperthyroidism. Some clones in this sample may be carry-over from other donors' samples. The CDR3 sequence is CASSPNMGRNTGELFF. The CDR3 DNA reads as TGTGCCAGCTCACCGAACATGGGACGGAACACCGGGGAGCTGTTTTTT.